What follows are 23 T cell receptor beta chains derived from one specimen sequenced in a study of T cell responses to AZD1222 COVID-19 vaccine. The method was immunoSEQ multiplex PCR; TCRdb's version includes in-frame clones alone and lacks a portion of them. The table includes 25,000 to 35,000 clones, around 86% detected once. The sample was peripheral blood, taken on day 0 of AZD1222 vaccination. These TCRs come from an adult in good health.

The chain links TRBV9 to TRBJ2-7; 8 nucleotides agree with TRBD2. Germline CDR1 reads SGDLS; CDR2 reads YYNGEE. This CDR3 is built from 15 residues. V dropped 3 bases and J dropped 8; count of bases not matched to a gene: 13. CDR3 nucleotides: TGTGCCAGCAGCGAGGCGGGAGGAAGCCTCGGCCAGCAGTACTTC. This translates into CASSEAGGSLGQQYF.

The V and J genes are TRBV28 and TRBJ1-4; D call uncertain. Germline CDR1 and CDR2: MDHEN and SYDVKM. V shed 1 base and J shed 0 bases, with 9 bases lying between them. CDR3 length equals 16 residues. CDR3 protein: CASSLYPLATNEKLFF. DNA of the CDR3: TGTGCCAGCAGTTTATACCCATTGGCAACTAATGAAAAACTGTTTTTT.

CDR3 in amino acids: CASSQVLAGALDTQYF. The CDR3 DNA reads TGCGCCAGCAGCCAAGTGTTGGCGGGGGCATTGGATACGCAGTATTTT. The V and J genes are TRBV4-1 and TRBJ2-3; D possibly corresponds to TRBD2 (7 bases). CDR3 length: 16 amino acids. The V gene's germline CDR1 is MGHRA and CDR2 YSYEKL. The ends were cut back, 1 base at V and 6 bases at J, with 17 bases in the middle.

V is TRBV2 and J is TRBJ1-3; TRBD1 matches at 7 bases. This CDR3 contains 14 residues. V lost 8 bases, J lost 0 bases, and 4 bases stayed unmatched. The germline gives CDR1 SNHLY, CDR2 FYNNEI. CDR3 loop: CASLDRASGNTIYF. CDR3 nucleotide sequence: TGTGCCAGCCTTGACAGGGCCTCTGGAAACACCATATATTTT. Together with reference TRBV2 and TRBJ1-3, the CDR3 gives the full variable domain: EPEVTQTPSHQVTQMGQEVILRCVPISNHLYFYWYRQILGQKVEFLVSFYNNEISEKSEIFDDQFSVERPDGSNFTLKIRSTKLEDSAMYFCASLDRASGNTIYFGEGSWLTVV.

The sample holds one count of this clone. The CDR3: CASSPGPGQYF. CDR3 DNA: TGTGCCAGCAGCCCCGGTCCGGGGCAGTACTTC. This chain uses TRBV12-3 or TRBV12-4 with TRBJ2-7; D is undetermined. The CDR3 is 11 residues long. The V and J ends lost 6 bases and 9 bases respectively, with 12 bases between them.

The rearrangement joins TRBV6-2 or TRBV6-3 to TRBJ1-4, with 12 bases aligning to TRBD1. Losses at the gene ends were 6 bases for V and 7 bases for J; bases not matched to a gene: 9. Germline V gives CDR1 MNHEY, CDR2 SVGEGT. This CDR3 is 16 amino acids long. This CDR3 is CASSSRDRGRAEKLFF. The CDR3 DNA reads as TGTGCCAGCAGCTCCCGGGACAGGGGGCGTGCTGAAAAACTGTTTTTT.

V gene TRBV30 combines with J gene TRBJ1-1; possible D gene TRBD1, 5 bases. The V and J ends lost 4 bases and 5 bases respectively, with 14 bases between them. CDR1 is GTSNPN and CDR2 is SVGIG in the germline V gene (reference sequence). CDR3 length: 13 residues. In nucleotides, the CDR3 is TGTGCCTGGAAACGACAGTTGCCGACTGAAGCTTTCTTT. Amino acid sequence: CAWKRQLPTEAFF.

This clone was found a few times. The chain has TRBV19 and TRBJ2-1; the match to TRBD2 covers 15 bases. The CDR3 has 17 amino acids. Germline CDR1 reads LNHDA; CDR2 reads SQIVND (reference sequence). V dropped 6 bases and J dropped 8; count of bases not matched to a gene: 11. CDR3 protein: CASSLGLAGGGEDEQFF. Written as DNA, the CDR3 is TGTGCCAGTAGCCTAGGACTAGCGGGAGGGGGTGAGGATGAGCAGTTCTTC. Full variable domain (outside the CDR3, taken from reference TRBV19 and TRBJ2-1): DGGITQSPKYLFRKEGQNVTLSCEQNLNHDAMYWYRQDPGQGLRLIYYSQIVNDFQKGDIAEGYSVSREKKESFPLTVTSAQKNPTAFYLCASSLGLAGGGEDEQFFGPGTRLTVL.

V usage is TRBV6-4 and J usage is TRBJ2-6; TRBD1 matches at 7 bases. The trim removed 6 bases at V and 0 bases at J, leaving 8 bases unmatched. Germline loops: CDR1 MRHNA, CDR2 SNTAGT. This CDR3 spans 17 amino acids. CDR3 sequence: CASRPGTVVSGANVLTF. The CDR3 region has the DNA TGTGCCAGCAGACCCGGGACAGTCGTCTCTGGGGCCAACGTCCTGACTTTC.

J is TRBJ1-1 and V is TRBV4-3; tentative D call: TRBD1 (5 bases). Between the trimmed V and J ends, which lost 10 bases and 4 bases, there was a span of 22 bases. The germline V gene encodes CDR1 LGHNA and CDR2 YSLEER. This CDR3 comprises 15 residues. In DNA form, the CDR3 reads TGCGCCACTAGAACGGGATCCCGGGGGACCACTGAAGCTTTCTTT. It translates to CATRTGSRGTTEAFF.

The chain carries TRBV6-5 and TRBJ2-1; 8 bases line up with TRBD1. The length of the CDR3 is 13 residues. V lost 6 bases to trimming and J lost 9 bases; unmatched junction nucleotides: 7. The germline V gene has CDR1 MNHEY and CDR2 SVGAGI. The CDR3 sequence is CASRRDRGGEQFF. The CDR3 DNA reads as TGTGCCAGCAGACGCGACAGGGGCGGTGAGCAGTTCTTC.

The chain uses TRBV2 and TRBJ2-1; D not certain. CDR1 and CDR2 (germline): SNHLY, FYNNEI. The CDR3 is made up of 12 amino acids. V dropped 4 bases and J dropped 8 bases, with 9 bases sitting between them. The CDR3 nucleotides are TGTGCCAGCAGTGTCCAAGGTCATGAGCAGTTCTTC. This encodes CASSVQGHEQFF.

The genes are TRBV5-5 and TRBJ2-7; D ambiguous. Trimming stripped 5 bases from V and 5 bases from J, with 20 bases between. There are 15 residues in the CDR3. CDR1 is SGHKS and CDR2 is YYEKEE in the germline V gene (reference sequence). The CDR3 protein is CASRSGPQKSNEQYF. Written as DNA, the CDR3 is TGTGCCAGCAGGTCTGGACCCCAAAAATCCAACGAGCAGTACTTC.

This rearrangement joins TRBV6-4 to TRBJ1-5; 7 nucleotides align to TRBD1. CDR1 is MRHNA and CDR2 is SNTAGT in the germline V gene. V trimming: 6 bases; J trimming: 7 bases; junction bases outside the gene matches: 6. This CDR3 comprises 13 residues. DNA of the CDR3: TGTGCCAGCAGCACCGACAGGGACCAGCCCCAGCATTTT. As protein: CASSTDRDQPQHF.

This chain joins TRBV7-2 and TRBJ1-5; no clear D. V was clipped by 5 bases and J by 5 bases, with 19 bases between them. Germline V lookup: CDR1 SGHTA, CDR2 FQGNSA. The CDR3 covers 16 residues. The CDR3 DNA sequence: TGTGCCAGCAGCCCTAGAGCCGGAAGCGGGGATCAGCCCCAGCATTTT. Residues: CASSPRAGSGDQPQHF.

The rearrangement links TRBV28 to TRBJ1-5; D uncertain. Germline V gives CDR1 MDHEN, CDR2 SYDVKM. V lost 3 bases, J lost 8 bases, and 11 bases lay in between. The CDR3 extends over 13 amino acids. The CDR3 sequence: CASSLPNVKPQHF. The CDR3 nucleotides read TGTGCCAGCAGTTTGCCAAACGTGAAGCCCCAGCATTTT. Filled out from reference TRBV28 and TRBJ1-5, the complete variable domain reads DVKVTQSSRYLVKRTGEKVFLECVQDMDHENMFWYRQDPGLGLRLIYFSYDVKMKEKGDIPEGYSVSREKKERFSLILESASTNQTSMYLCASSLPNVKPQHFGDGTRLSIL.

The chain carries TRBV23-1 and TRBJ2-2; D possibly corresponds to TRBD2 (5 bases). TRBV23-1 is placed among ORFs of uncertain function. CDR3 length: 15 amino acids. The ends were cut back, 7 bases at V and 5 bases at J, with 17 bases in the middle. This chain's CDR3 is CASTDSTRRTGELFF. Written as DNA, the CDR3 is TGCGCCAGCACGGACTCAACCCGTCGGACCGGGGAGCTGTTTTTT.

The chain links TRBV3-1 (or the pseudogene TRBV3-2) to TRBJ2-3; D unclear. Germline V gene lookup returns CDR1 LGHDT and CDR2 YNNKEL (reference sequence). This CDR3 comprises 12 residues. V was shortened by 2 bases and J by 5 bases, with 5 bases between the two germline ends. The CDR3 DNA sequence: TGTGCCAGCAGCCAACGAATAGATACGCAGTATTTT. Amino acid sequence: CASSQRIDTQYF.

The rearrangement uses TRBV7-9 and TRBJ2-5; D is possibly TRBD1 or TRBD2 (6 bases each). Per germline, CDR1 SEHNR and CDR2 FQNEAQ (reference sequence). V lost 5 bases and J lost 5, with 15 bases in between. The CDR3 runs 14 residues. CDR3 sequence reads: CASSPSGGGETQYF. The CDR3 nucleotides read TGTGCCAGCAGCCCATCCGGAGGGGGGGAGACCCAGTACTTC.

The chain employs TRBV15 and TRBJ1-5; D gene ambiguous. Germline CDR1 is LNHNV and CDR2 is YYDKDF (reference sequence). Deletions cut 1 base from V and 2 bases from J, with 6 bases between. This CDR3 is 14 amino acids long. The CDR3 DNA reads as TGTGCCACCAGCAGAGGTCTGGGCAATCAGCCCCAGCATTTT. As protein: CATSRGLGNQPQHF.

The chain links TRBV1 to TRBJ1-1; TRBD1, the table's D call, lacks a check against the DNA. TRBV1 has pseudogene status. The CDR3 loop spans 18 amino acids. In DNA, the CDR3 is TGCACCAGCAGCCAAGACCCAAGACAGGGGGCGCGCAGGACTGAAGCTTTCTTT. Translated: CTSSQDPRQGARRTEAFF.

V gene TRBV7-2 combines with J gene TRBJ2-7; D may be TRBD1 (5 bases). Germline CDR1 reads SGHTA; CDR2 reads FQGNSA. The CDR3 runs 15 residues. V lost 2 bases to trimming and J lost 1 base, with 12 bases between them. The CDR3 DNA is TGTGCCAGCAGCTTATGGTGGGGCACTTCCTACGAGCAGTACTTC. It specifies CASSLWWGTSYEQYF.

This chain joins TRBV9 and TRBJ2-1; D gene uncertain. The CDR3 consists of 14 residues. Germline-derived CDR1 and CDR2 are SGDLS and YYNGEE. V shed 1 base and J shed 5 bases, with 10 bases lying between them. This CDR3 reads CASSVTGSDNEQFF. The CDR3 region has the DNA TGTGCCAGCAGCGTAACGGGTTCGGACAATGAGCAGTTCTTC. The full variable domain, completed using reference TRBV9 and TRBJ2-1, is DSGVTQTPKHLITATGQRVTLRCSPRSGDLSVYWYQQSLDQGLQFLIQYYNGEERAKGNILERFSAQQFPDLHSELNLSSLELGDSALYFCASSVTGSDNEQFFGPGTRLTVL.